A single sample gave rise to the 25 T cell receptor beta chains below, sequenced in a study of cytomegalovirus exposure and HLA in healthy donors. Use of 60 Vbeta and 13 Jbeta primers characterized the PCR. The method was immunoSEQ multiplex PCR; TCRdb's version includes in-frame clones alone and lacks a portion of them. The top ten clones hold approximately 7.7% of a sample with about 150,000 clones, about four fifths of them seen once. The sample was PBMCs. The receptors here all came from a man aged 30 to 45 in good health and CMV-seropositive.

The chain links TRBV29-1 to TRBJ1-2; D might be TRBD1 (5 bases). V gave up 0 bases and J gave up 5 bases, with 10 bases separating them. The V gene's germline CDR1 is SQVTM and CDR2 ANQGSEA. The CDR3 length is 13 residues. CDR3 in amino acids: CSVEEQDLYGYTF. The CDR3 region has the DNA TGCAGCGTTGAAGAACAGGATTTGTATGGCTACACCTTC.

For the CDR3, the DNA is TGCGCCACCCGGGCCGGGGGTGAAGGGAATCAGCCCCAGCATTTT. It translates to CATRAGGEGNQPQHF. The rearrangement links TRBV10-2 to TRBJ1-5, with D tentatively TRBD1 (5 bases). Germline V lookup: CDR1 WSHSY, CDR2 SAAADI. The CDR3 loop spans 15 amino acids. V lost 10 bases and J 4 bases, leaving 20 bases between the germline ends.

The chain links TRBV19 to TRBJ1-2; D gene uncertain. The CDR3 loop spans 12 amino acids. Trimming cost V 10 bases and J 4 bases, with 13 bases left between them. Germline CDR1 is LNHDA and CDR2 is SQIVND (reference sequence). This CDR3 reads CANAQDPYGYTF. The CDR3 nucleotides are TGTGCCAACGCTCAGGATCCCTATGGCTACACCTTC.

This rearrangement joins TRBV28 to TRBJ2-7; 7 bases are a match to TRBD1. Germline assignment: CDR1 MDHEN and CDR2 SYDVKM. V was pared by 4 bases and J by 2 bases, with 5 bases of the junction left unmatched. The CDR3 sequence is 14 residues long. The CDR3 bases are TGTGCCAGCAGTTCGGGACAGCCGACCTACGAGCAGTACTTC. Protein: CASSSGQPTYEQYF.

The chain links TRBV2 to TRBJ1-2, with TRBD1 identical over 12 bases. Germline V lookup: CDR1 SNHLY, CDR2 FYNNEI. V was pared by 6 bases and J by 7 bases, with 12 bases of the junction left unmatched. The CDR3 has 16 residues. The CDR3 spells CASRPGTGGAGSGYTF. CDR3 nucleotides: TGTGCCAGCAGGCCCGGGACAGGGGGCGCGGGGAGTGGCTACACCTTC.

The rearrangement links TRBV19 to TRBJ1-1; 9 nucleotides agree with TRBD1. Germline CDR1 is LNHDA and CDR2 is SQIVND (reference sequence). Trimming took 3 bases from V and 6 from J; bases not matched to a gene: 2. The CDR3 consists of 13 residues. The CDR3 loop is CASSMWTGAEAFF. Here the CDR3 DNA reads TGTGCCAGTAGTATGTGGACAGGGGCTGAAGCTTTCTTT.

The V and J genes are TRBV30 and TRBJ1-2, with D possibly being TRBD1 (6 bases). The CDR3 consists of 13 residues. V shed 3 bases and J shed 8 bases, with 16 bases lying between them. CDR1 and CDR2 (germline): GTSNPN, SVGIG (reference sequence). The CDR3 bases are TGTGCCTGGAGGCTACCAGGGGAAGGCGGCTACACCTTC. As protein: CAWRLPGEGGYTF.

The rearrangement uses TRBV19 and TRBJ1-5; D not resolved. This CDR3 contains 13 residues. Germline lookup yields CDR1 LNHDA and CDR2 SQIVND (reference sequence). V lost 9 bases to trimming and J lost 9 bases, with 18 bases between them. In nucleotides, the CDR3 is TGTGCCAGCACCCCAAGAGAGTCTCGGCCCCAGCATTTT. Its translation is CASTPRESRPQHF.

The rearrangement joins TRBV12-5 to TRBJ2-3, with a weak D call TRBD2 (5 bases). The CDR3 has 16 amino acids. Trimming cost V 6 bases and J 1 base, with 17 bases left between them. Germline assignment: CDR1 LGHNT and CDR2 FRNRAP. The CDR3 region is CASGFPSRRGTDTQYF. The CDR3 DNA sequence: TGTGCTAGTGGCTTCCCCAGCCGGCGGGGCACAGATACGCAGTATTTT.

The J gene is TRBJ1-5, the V gene TRBV4-2, with no clear D. The CDR3 has 13 residues. Germline V gene lookup returns CDR1 LGHNA and CDR2 YNFKEQ. Trimming took 0 bases from V and 12 from J, leaving 12 bases between them. The CDR3 nucleotides read TGTGCCAGCAGCCAAGATGTTGGCAGGCTCCAGCATTTT. Amino acids: CASSQDVGRLQHF.

The rearrangement joins TRBV27 to TRBJ1-1; the match to TRBD1 covers 9 bases. The CDR3 loop spans 15 amino acids. Trimming at V came to 1 base and at J to 4 bases, leaving 4 bases not matched to a gene. Germline lookup yields CDR1 MNHEY and CDR2 SMNVEV (reference sequence). The CDR3 DNA follows: TGTGCCAGCAGTTTATTATCACAGGGGGCCACTGAAGCTTTCTTT. Translation: CASSLLSQGATEAFF.

The CDR3 DNA sequence: TGTGCCAGCAGCTTAGTTGCAGAAGCGAATCAGCCCCAGCATTTT. This gives the protein CASSLVAEANQPQHF. V usage is TRBV7-2 and J usage is TRBJ1-5; D gene unclear. V was pared by 1 base and J by 4 bases, with 11 bases between. Germline CDR1 is SGHTA and CDR2 is FQGNSA. The CDR3 is made up of 15 amino acids. The full variable domain, with the rest looked up from reference TRBV7-2 and TRBJ1-5, is GAGVSQSPSNKVTEKGKDVELRCDPISGHTALYWYRQSLGQGLEFLIYFQGNSAPDKSGLPSDRFSAERTGGSVSTLTIQRTQQEDSAVYLCASSLVAEANQPQHFGDGTRLSIL.

The chain is built from TRBV12-5 and TRBJ1-5; TRBD1 matches at 8 bases. J was trimmed by 1 base and V by 2 bases; bases with no gene match: 1. Germline CDR1 and CDR2: LGHNT and FRNRAP. CDR3 length equals 15 residues. The CDR3 bases are TGTGCTAGTGGTTTGTCAGGGGGCAGCAATCAGCCCCAGCATTTT. This sequence encodes CASGLSGGSNQPQHF.

Only one count was recorded for this clone. The genes are TRBV6-5 and TRBJ1-5, with a weak D call TRBD1 (5 bases). The CDR3 is 15 amino acids. V was trimmed by 0 bases and J by 9 bases, leaving 15 bases between them. Germline CDR1 reads MNHEY; CDR2 reads SVGAGI. CDR3 residues: CASSYSGREGWPQHF. The CDR3 nucleotides are TGTGCCAGCAGTTACTCTGGACGGGAGGGGTGGCCCCAGCATTTT.

V and J are TRBV12-5 and TRBJ1-3; 11 bases align to TRBD1. This CDR3 has 20 amino acids. CDR1 is LGHNT, CDR2 FRNRAP, per germline. V shed 0 bases, J shed 1 base, and the junction held 11 bases outside the gene matches. The CDR3 DNA sequence: TGTGCTAGTGGTTTGGTAGGGACAGGGGGTGGCAGAAGTTCTGGAAACACCATATATTTT. Translation gives CASGLVGTGGGRSSGNTIYF.

The chain joins TRBV5-1 to TRBJ2-1, with D tentatively TRBD2 (5 bases). The CDR3 has 15 residues. The ends were cut back, 0 bases at V and 0 bases at J, with 7 bases in the middle. Germline V gene data show CDR1 as SGHRS and CDR2 as YFSETQ. CDR3 DNA sequence: TGCGCCAGCAGCTTGGACGGGAACTCCTACAATGAGCAGTTCTTC. It yields the protein CASSLDGNSYNEQFF. The whole variable domain, remainder taken from reference TRBV5-1 and TRBJ2-1, is KAGVTQTPRYLIKTRGQQVTLSCSPISGHRSVSWYQQTPGQGLQFLFEYFSETQRNKGNFPGRFSGRQFSNSRSEMNVSTLELGDSALYLCASSLDGNSYNEQFFGPGTRLTVL.

V gene TRBV6-1 combines with J gene TRBJ1-2, with TRBD1 as a possible D gene (6 bases). V was shortened by 3 bases and J by 4 bases, with 15 bases between the two germline ends. CDR3 length: 15 amino acids. Per germline, CDR1 MNHNS and CDR2 SASEGT. The CDR3 region has the DNA TGTGCCAGCAGTGATGGGCAGGGGTGGTCCTATGGCTACACCTTC. Translating gives CASSDGQGWSYGYTF.

This clone was counted once. The chain links TRBV10-3 to TRBJ1-2; a possible D gene is TRBD1 (5 bases). Trimming left V 4 bases short and J 4 bases short, with 13 bases between. In germline, CDR1 is ENHRY, CDR2 SYGVKD. The CDR3 sequence is 14 residues long. The CDR3 DNA sequence: TGTGCCATCAGTGGGAGCGACAGTCCCTATGGCTACACCTTC. Translating gives CAISGSDSPYGYTF.

The rearrangement joins TRBV21-1 to TRBJ2-7; the table calls TRBD1, which could not be checked here. TRBV21-1 is a pseudogene segment. CDR3 length: 19 residues. CDR3 sequence (DNA): TGTGCCAGCAGCAAAGCCGATAGGGTAGGAGGGGGCTTTTCCTACGAGCAGTACTTC. Amino acids: CASSKADRVGGGFSYEQYF.

The chain employs TRBV5-1 and TRBJ1-2; no reliable D call. From germline, CDR1 is SGHRS and CDR2 YFSETQ. V lost 0 bases and J 7 bases, leaving 7 bases between the germline ends. The CDR3 consists of 12 residues. CDR3 coding DNA: TGCGCCAGCAGCTTGGAGCAGGTTGGCTACACCTTC. It is translated as CASSLEQVGYTF.

The rearrangement links TRBV29-1 to TRBJ2-2; the match to TRBD1 covers 9 bases. The CDR3 sequence is 15 residues long. The germline V gene encodes CDR1 SQVTM and CDR2 ANQGSEA. The junction had 9 bases not matched to a gene; V was cut back by 6 bases and J by 4 bases. CDR3 coding DNA: TGCAGCGTCGCCACAGGGGGCTTGGGCACCGGGGAGCTGTTTTTT. Encoded protein: CSVATGGLGTGELFF.

The sample holds a few counts of this clone. Here the CDR3 DNA reads TGCAGCGGCGGAGGCCCAGGGGGCGAGCAGTACTTC. Protein sequence: CSGGGPGGEQYF. The chain has TRBV29-1 and TRBJ2-7; 7 positions agree with TRBD1. Germline V CDR1 and CDR2: SQVTM, ANQGSEA. After removal of 7 bases from V and 6 bases from J, the junction contained 9 bases not matched to a gene. This CDR3 is 12 amino acids long.

The J gene is TRBJ2-7, the V gene TRBV10-2, with 11 bases fitting TRBD1. Trimming at V came to 10 bases and at J to 4 bases, leaving 6 bases not matched to a gene. CDR1 and CDR2 from the germline V gene are WSHSY and SAAADI. The CDR3 is 13 residues long. For the CDR3, the DNA is TGCGCCACCCTTCGGGACAGGGGGTACGAGCAGTACTTC. It encodes CATLRDRGYEQYF.

The gene calls are TRBV29-1 and TRBJ1-2, with 11 bases lining up with TRBD1. Germline V gene data show CDR1 as SQVTM and CDR2 as ANQGSEA. The CDR3 spans 12 residues. J was trimmed by 7 bases and V by 7 bases; bases with no gene match: 5. CDR3 amino acids: CSGLGQGGGYTF. As DNA, the CDR3 is TGCAGCGGGCTGGGACAGGGGGGTGGCTACACCTTC.

CDR3 sequence (DNA): TGTGCCAGTAGTATCGGGACAGGGCTAAATCAGCCCCAGCATTTT. As protein: CASSIGTGLNQPQHF. The genes are TRBV19 and TRBJ1-5; TRBD1 matches at 9 bases. Germline loops: CDR1 LNHDA, CDR2 SQIVND (reference sequence). V dropped 3 bases and J dropped 4; count of bases not matched to a gene: 4. The CDR3 length is 15 residues.